A selection of T cell receptor beta chains follows, all from one sample in a study of response to subunit inactivated influenza vaccine. MiXCR was run by TCRdb on the RT-PCR reads, yielding one entry per CDR3 protein. This sample has about 240,000 distinct CDR3 sequences, with 12% found just once. The sample consisted of non-naive T cells sorted from PBMCs, taken less than 15 days before vaccination. The receptors shown here come from a man between 45 and 60 years old who received an inactivated influenza vaccine. Both conserved end residues are part of each CDR3. Fields, in order: clone size, V gene, J gene, CDR3 protein. The size entry is marked missing in some rows and otherwise reads once, few, many or a size class.

size: many; V: TRBV12-3/TRBV12-4; J: TRBJ2-1; CDR3: CASSLARGGYEQFF
size: NA; V: TRBV18; J: TRBJ2-1; CDR3: CASSSLTPGRKKVYNEQFF
size: many; V: TRBV4-2; J: TRBJ2-7; CDR3: CASSQEGLGAAEQYF
size: few; V: TRBV4-2; J: TRBJ2-3; CDR3: CASSQDWRRTDTQYF
size: many; V: TRBV6-2/TRBV6-3; J: TRBJ2-4; CDR3: CASSSGTQGNIQYF
size: many; V: TRBV28; J: TRBJ2-3; CDR3: CASSSTWGTQYF
size: many; V: TRBV12-3/TRBV12-4; J: TRBJ1-6; CDR3: CASSSALGPLHF
size: few; V: TRBV5-8; J: TRBJ2-2; CDR3: CASSDHPGGGYTGELFF
size: NA; V: TRBV12-3/TRBV12-4; J: TRBJ2-6; CDR3: CASSFTWGQGRISGANVLTF
size: many; V: TRBV20-1; J: TRBJ1-3; CDR3: CSGTTGLGNTIYF
size: NA; V: TRBV6-5; J: TRBJ1-6; CDR3: CASSYSGWGSNSPLHF
size: NA; V: TRBV10-3; J: TRBJ1-2; CDR3: CAISESQGLLANYGYTF
size: NA; V: TRBV7-2; J: TRBJ1-1; CDR3: CASSLLARPEAFF
size: many; V: TRBV6-1; J: TRBJ2-7; CDR3: CASSELRSSYEQYF
size: many; V: TRBV12-3/TRBV12-4; J: TRBJ2-7; CDR3: CASSLGPYGEQYF
size: few; V: TRBV6-1; J: TRBJ2-7; CDR3: CASAAFSGSYNEQYF
size: NA; V: TRBV24-1; J: TRBJ2-7; CDR3: CATSDRRAPYEQYF
size: many; V: TRBV29-1; J: TRBJ1-1; CDR3: CSVEEGIGTEAFF
size: many; V: TRBV2; J: TRBJ2-3; CDR3: CASSVDYDTQYF
size: NA; V: TRBV12-3/TRBV12-4; J: TRBJ2-1; CDR3: CASRAGTSGRLHEQFF
size: many; V: TRBV7-8; J: TRBJ2-6; CDR3: CASSLARLTRRSGANVLTF
size: many; V: TRBV29-1; J: TRBJ2-1; CDR3: CSVDGGTTYNEQFF
size: few; V: TRBV9; J: TRBJ2-2; CDR3: CASSVLSRLANTGELFF
size: few; V: TRBV11-2; J: TRBJ2-1; CDR3: CASSLMGAAGGVGEQFF
size: many; V: TRBV7-8; J: TRBJ2-5; CDR3: CASSLGSERGAQYF
size: NA; V: TRBV11-1; J: TRBJ2-3; CDR3: CASSGTSGFTDTQYF
size: NA; V: TRBV5-1; J: TRBJ2-3; CDR3: CASSLAEPEDTQYF
size: many; V: TRBV11-2; J: TRBJ1-1; CDR3: CASSLYAIRAEAFF
size: NA; V: TRBV7-8; J: TRBJ2-5; CDR3: CANSDYYREETQYF
size: NA; V: TRBV29-1; J: TRBJ2-3; CDR3: CSVVPSGRRSKDTQYF
size: NA; V: TRBV20-1; J: TRBJ2-5; CDR3: CSAPQVSFGGWEETQYF
size: NA; V: TRBV13; J: TRBJ2-1; CDR3: CASSRLEGSEQFF
size: many; V: TRBV20-1; J: TRBJ2-5; CDR3: CSATRMQFQETQYF